The clone carrying this TCR beta chain was seen only a few times. The record originates from a study of CD8 T cells in ankylosing spondylitis. Libraries for TCR beta were made by quantitative 5'-RACE with molecular barcodes. From the 5' RACE reads, TCRdb called clonotypes with MiXCR, one entry per CDR3 protein. The data hold 250,000 to 400,000 distinct CDR3 sequences, with 11% observed a single time. The CDR3 covers 13 residues. V dropped 4 bases and J dropped 6 bases, with 12 bases sitting between them. Germline V gene sequence: CDR1 MNHEY, CDR2 SVGEGT. The chain employs TRBV6-2 or TRBV6-3 and TRBJ1-2, with D uncertain. This receptor was obtained from a female donor with ankylosing spondylitis or in good health (not recorded which). Input material: blood, either unsorted or a sorted T cell fraction (not recorded which). CDR3: CASSFRDKDGYTF. DNA for the CDR3: TGTGCCAGCAGTTTTAGGGATAAGGATGGCTACACCTTC.